These 32 T cell receptor beta chains were sequenced from one sample in a study of OX40 agonist ivuxolimab in advanced cancers. Measured with immunoSEQ multiplex PCR; TCRdb has only the in-frame clones, and not every one. The sample holds approximately 71,000 clones; around 94% are singletons and the top ten take approximately 15%. The specimen was CD4+ or CD8+ T cells sorted from blood, collected in a trial of the OX40 agonist ivuxolimab. All receptors come from an adult with an advanced solid tumor such as melanoma, head and neck, liver or kidney cancer.

This clone was detected once. V gene TRBV7-9 combines with J gene TRBJ1-1; 8 bases fit TRBD1. This CDR3 comprises 16 residues. The V gene's germline CDR1 is SEHNR and CDR2 FQNEAQ (reference sequence). V trimming: 5 bases; J trimming: 3 bases; junction bases outside the gene matches: 11. The CDR3 DNA sequence: TGTGCCAGCAGCCCCCACCCACAGGGGGAGGACACTGAAGCTTTCTTT. The encoded protein is CASSPHPQGEDTEAFF.

The chain uses TRBV7-9 and TRBJ2-7, with TRBD2 matching 7 bases. The ends lost 7 bases at V and 5 bases at J; junction bases unmatched: 11. The germline V gene has CDR1 SEHNR and CDR2 FQNEAQ (reference sequence). This CDR3 spans 14 amino acids. CDR3 protein: CASTPDGRIDEQYF. The CDR3 DNA is TGTGCCAGCACCCCGGACGGGAGGATAGACGAGCAGTACTTC.

The J gene is TRBJ2-7, the V gene TRBV5-1; tentative D call: TRBD1 (6 bases). This CDR3 is built from 13 residues. V shed 5 bases and J shed 4 bases, with 13 bases lying between them. Germline values: CDR1 SGHRS, CDR2 YFSETQ. Here the CDR3 reads CASSAWGPYEQYF. The CDR3 nucleotides are TGCGCCAGCAGTGCCTGGGGGCCGTACGAGCAGTACTTC.

This clone ranks as medium-sized. This CDR3 reads CASSLAPGVRGTDTQYF. CDR3 bases: TGTGCCAGCAGCTTAGCCCCGGGGGTTCGAGGCACAGATACGCAGTATTTT. The chain joins TRBV7-9 to TRBJ2-3, with D maybe TRBD2 (6 bases). The V gene's germline CDR1 is SEHNR and CDR2 FQNEAQ (reference sequence). CDR3 size: 17 residues. V lost 0 bases to trimming and J lost 1 base, with 14 bases between them.

The chain couples TRBV5-1 to TRBJ2-1, with 7 nucleotides matching TRBD2. Trimming took 3 bases from V and 9 from J; bases not matched to a gene: 6. The CDR3 loop spans 13 amino acids. The germline gives CDR1 SGHRS, CDR2 YFSETQ. The CDR3 DNA reads as TGCGCCAGCAGCTCCGGGGGGAGCGGTGAGCAGTTCTTC. It specifies CASSSGGSGEQFF.

The chain recombines TRBV9 with TRBJ2-7, with unresolved D. From germline, CDR1 is SGDLS and CDR2 YYNGEE. This CDR3 comprises 13 residues. Trimming stripped 3 bases from V and 6 bases from J, with 13 bases between. The CDR3 nucleotides read TGTGCCAGCAGCGATGAGGACCACTTCGAGCAGTACTTC. This encodes CASSDEDHFEQYF.

In its sample, this clone was seen once. This chain connects TRBV27 to TRBJ2-1; D is unresolved. V lost 6 bases, J lost 8 bases, and 8 bases lay in between. The CDR3 totals 11 residues. CDR1 is MNHEY, CDR2 SMNVEV, per germline (reference sequence). CDR3 in amino acids: CASSPGDEQFF. CDR3 DNA sequence: TGTGCCAGCAGCCCTGGTGATGAGCAGTTCTTC.

This chain links TRBV9 with TRBJ1-3, with TRBD1 matching 12 bases. The CDR3 length is 20 residues. V shed 3 bases and J 1 base; nucleotides not matched to a gene: 14. Germline loops: CDR1 SGDLS, CDR2 YYNGEE. CDR3 DNA sequence: TGTGCCAGCAGCGCTCTCCGGGACAGGGGGCACTTAGAGTCTGGAAACACCATATATTTT. It codes for CASSALRDRGHLESGNTIYF.

DNA for the CDR3: TGTGCCAGCAGTGCCAGCGGGAGTCGGAGAAACGAGCAGTACTTC. It yields the protein CASSASGSRRNEQYF. The chain is built from TRBV6-1 and TRBJ2-7, with 8 nucleotides matching TRBD2. V shed 4 bases, J shed 5 bases, and the junction held 10 bases outside the gene matches. Germline V lookup: CDR1 MNHNS, CDR2 SASEGT. The CDR3 runs to 15 residues.

CDR3 nucleotides: TGCGCCAGCCTGGATGATACGCAGTATTTT. Protein: CASLDDTQYF. The chain joins TRBV10-2 to TRBJ2-3; D is unclear. CDR3 size: 10 residues. V lost 8 bases and J lost 6, with 6 bases in between. The V gene's germline CDR1 is WSHSY and CDR2 SAAADI.

V gene TRBV21-1 combines with J gene TRBJ1-5; TRBD1 is taken as the D call from the table, unchecked against the DNA. TRBV21-1 is designated a pseudogene. There are 13 residues in the CDR3. This chain's CDR3 is CASLRGGNQPQHF. CDR3 coding DNA: TGTGCCAGCCTCAGGGGGGGCAATCAGCCCCAGCATTTT.

This chain links TRBV5-4 with TRBJ1-1; maybe TRBD1 (5 bases). Germline V gives CDR1 SGHNT, CDR2 YYREEE (reference sequence). This CDR3 is built from 11 residues. V shed 4 bases and J shed 8 bases, with 9 bases lying between them. The CDR3 protein is CASSPGTEAFF. In nucleotides, the CDR3 is TGTGCCAGCAGCCCGGGGACCGAAGCTTTCTTT.

The rearrangement links TRBV27 to TRBJ2-7; a possible D gene is TRBD1 (6 bases). Germline CDR1 reads MNHEY; CDR2 reads SMNVEV (reference sequence). The length of the CDR3 is 16 residues. Trimming left V 0 bases short and J 5 bases short, with 17 bases between. CDR3 in DNA: TGTGCCAGCAGTTTATCCACCCTGACAGGCGGAGACGAGCAGTACTTC. This gives the protein CASSLSTLTGGDEQYF.

This chain links TRBV6-5 with TRBJ1-5, with 8 bases identical to TRBD1. The CDR3 extends over 15 amino acids. With V trimmed by 6 bases and J by 4 bases, 8 bases remained unmatched. CDR1 MNHEY and CDR2 SVGAGI come from the germline V gene. The CDR3 coding sequence is TGTGCCAGCAGCATGTACAGGGGGTTTAATCAGCCCCAGCATTTT. This translates into CASSMYRGFNQPQHF.

The rearrangement joins TRBV30 to TRBJ1-5; D remains ambiguous. The germline CDR1 and CDR2 sequences are GTSNPN and SVGIG (reference sequence). The CDR3 contains 13 residues. V was shortened by 8 bases and J by 6 bases, with 17 bases between the two germline ends. The CDR3, as DNA: TGTGCCGGGGTGTTTGGGGTAGGTCAGCCCCAGCATTTT. Its protein product is CAGVFGVGQPQHF. The variable domain in full, completed from reference TRBV30 and TRBJ1-5, reads SQTIHQWPATLVQPVGSPLSLECTVEGTSNPNLYWYRQAAGRGLQLLFYSVGIGQISSEVPQNLSASRPQDRQFILSSKKLLLSDSGFYLCAGVFGVGQPQHFGDGTRLSIL.

The J gene is TRBJ2-7, the V gene TRBV7-8; 7 bases map to TRBD1. Germline CDR1 SGHVS, CDR2 FQNEAQ. The junction had 11 bases not matched to a gene; V was cut back by 5 bases and J by 4 bases. The CDR3 covers 15 residues. The CDR3 reads CASSARQGPSYEQYF. CDR3 DNA sequence: TGTGCCAGCAGCGCCCGACAGGGCCCATCGTACGAGCAGTACTTC.

The rearrangement links TRBV5-6 to TRBJ2-5; TRBD1 might be the D (5 bases). This CDR3 is built from 14 residues. Germline V CDR1 and CDR2: SGHDT, YYEEEE. V was clipped by 4 bases and J by 0 bases, with 10 bases between them. The CDR3 nucleotides are TGTGCCAGCAGCCCCAGACAGAACCAAGAGACCCAGTACTTC. The encoded protein is CASSPRQNQETQYF.

The V gene is TRBV28, the J gene TRBJ2-7; no clear D gene. The length of the CDR3 is 15 residues. V lost 2 bases, J lost 2 bases, and 13 bases lay in between. Per germline, CDR1 MDHEN and CDR2 SYDVKM. This CDR3 is CASSLGPRVAYEQYF. In DNA, the CDR3 is TGTGCCAGCAGTTTAGGGCCCCGAGTCGCCTACGAGCAGTACTTC.

The CDR3 DNA reads as TGTGCCAGCAGCGCGACTAGCGGGGCTCCCTACGAGCAGTACTTC. Amino acids: CASSATSGAPYEQYF. This chain links TRBV5-6 with TRBJ2-7, with 11 bases that match TRBD2. This CDR3 comprises 15 residues. The V segment lost 4 bases and the J segment 2 bases; nucleotides outside the gene matches: 5. Per germline, CDR1 SGHDT and CDR2 YYEEEE.

The genes are TRBV7-2 and TRBJ1-3, with D unclear. Deletions cut 5 bases from V and 4 bases from J, with 15 bases between. Germline assignment: CDR1 SGHTA and CDR2 FQGNSA. This CDR3 is 15 amino acids long. The CDR3 spells CASSPLYGGGNTIYF. In nucleotides, the CDR3 is TGTGCCAGCAGCCCGCTTTATGGCGGGGGAAACACCATATATTTT.

This clone was seen only once. This chain links TRBV11-2 with TRBJ1-5; 8 nucleotides align to TRBD1. CDR3 size: 15 residues. V shed 5 bases and J 6 bases; nucleotides not matched to a gene: 9. Germline loops: CDR1 SGHAT, CDR2 FQNNGV. The CDR3 sequence: CASSPGTGGGQPQHF. CDR3 nucleotides: TGTGCCAGCAGCCCCGGGACAGGCGGCGGTCAGCCCCAGCATTTT.

J is TRBJ2-7 and V is TRBV27; 10 bases agree with TRBD1. CDR1 is MNHEY, CDR2 SMNVEV, per germline (reference sequence). J lost 2 bases, V lost 5 bases, and 3 bases had no gene match. The CDR3 length is 14 residues. The CDR3 here is CASSLGQGAYEQYF. CDR3 in DNA: TGTGCCAGCAGTCTCGGACAGGGGGCCTACGAGCAGTACTTC.

The chain couples TRBV7-8 to TRBJ1-5, with D uncertain. This CDR3 region has 15 residues. Germline assignment: CDR1 SGHVS and CDR2 FQNEAQ. V lost 4 bases to trimming and J lost 3 bases, with 13 bases between them. CDR3 in amino acids: CASSSSHGLNQPQHF. DNA of the CDR3: TGTGCCAGCAGCTCCTCACACGGTCTCAATCAGCCCCAGCATTTT.

V usage is TRBV7-3 and J usage is TRBJ2-5; unclear D gene. Looked up from germline, CDR1 is SGHTA and CDR2 is FQGTGA. V lost 5 bases, J lost 1 base, and 11 bases lay in between. The CDR3 length is 14 residues. The CDR3 DNA reads TGTGCCAGCAGCGTTAATCCCACCCAAGAGACCCAGTACTTC. Amino acids: CASSVNPTQETQYF.

This clone was detected a few times. The V and J genes are TRBV5-1 and TRBJ1-1, with D perhaps TRBD1 (6 bases). Germline assignment: CDR1 SGHRS and CDR2 YFSETQ. The CDR3 is made up of 12 amino acids. V shed 10 bases and J shed 1 base, with 11 bases lying between them. The CDR3 here is CACKTGNTEAFF. CDR3 coding DNA: TGCGCCTGTAAGACAGGGAACACTGAAGCTTTCTTT.

This clone has ten or more counts. The J gene is TRBJ1-1, the V gene TRBV9, with D possibly being TRBD1 (5 bases). Germline-derived CDR1 and CDR2 are SGDLS and YYNGEE. This CDR3 is built from 17 residues. Deletions cut 3 bases from V and 1 base from J, with 19 bases between. The CDR3 DNA is TGTGCCAGCAGCGCTCCCCGCGGGGGGATCGGGAACACTGAAGCTTTCTTT. Translating it yields CASSAPRGGIGNTEAFF.

The chain has TRBV15 and TRBJ2-1, with 8 positions matching TRBD2. There are 17 residues in the CDR3. Germline V gene data show CDR1 as LNHNV and CDR2 as YYDKDF (reference sequence). J gave up 0 bases and V 5 bases, and 9 bases lay outside the gene matches. The CDR3: CATSPRIAGSSYNEQFF. The CDR3 coding sequence is TGTGCCACCAGCCCCCGTATAGCGGGGAGCTCCTACAATGAGCAGTTCTTC.

The chain is built from TRBV4-1 and TRBJ2-5; D ambiguous. V was cut by 0 bases and J by 4 bases, with 12 bases left in between. The CDR3 has 15 residues. Germline V gene data show CDR1 as MGHRA and CDR2 as YSYEKL. The CDR3 region is CASSQEGRPGETQYF. The CDR3 DNA sequence: TGCGCCAGCAGCCAAGAAGGGCGGCCAGGAGAGACCCAGTACTTC.

The chain links TRBV29-1 to TRBJ2-6, with D maybe TRBD1 (5 bases). This CDR3 spans 16 amino acids. The germline gives CDR1 SQVTM, CDR2 ANQGSEA. Trimming shortened V by 4 bases and J by 4 bases, and 17 bases separated the two germline ends. CDR3 nucleotides: TGCAGCGTTGTTGGCGCCCCTGGGGCCGGGGCCAACGTCCTGACTTTC. Its protein is CSVVGAPGAGANVLTF.

V usage is TRBV5-1 and J usage is TRBJ1-1; tentative D call: TRBD1 (6 bases). With 0 bases removed from V and 2 bases from J, the gap between germline ends came to 11 bases. Germline CDR1 and CDR2: SGHRS and YFSETQ. CDR3 length: 15 amino acids. This CDR3 is CASSLAVRGNTEAFF. CDR3 DNA sequence: TGCGCCAGCAGCTTGGCCGTCAGGGGTAACACTGAAGCTTTCTTT.

J is TRBJ1-3 and V is TRBV4-3; unclear D gene. With 1 base removed from V and 2 bases from J, the gap between germline ends came to 9 bases. Germline CDR1 LGHNA, CDR2 YSLEER. The CDR3 runs 15 residues. The CDR3 sequence: CASSQVRGPGNTIYF. CDR3 bases: TGCGCCAGCAGCCAAGTGCGAGGGCCTGGAAACACCATATATTTT.

The chain is built from TRBV5-6 and TRBJ2-1; D may be TRBD1 or TRBD2 (5 bases each). V shed 4 bases and J shed 8 bases, with 16 bases lying between them. CDR1 and CDR2 (germline): SGHDT, YYEEEE. This CDR3 region has 14 residues. The CDR3 nucleotides read TGTGCCAGCAGCGAGGGGAATTCTTTCTATGAGCAGTTCTTC. Translation gives CASSEGNSFYEQFF.